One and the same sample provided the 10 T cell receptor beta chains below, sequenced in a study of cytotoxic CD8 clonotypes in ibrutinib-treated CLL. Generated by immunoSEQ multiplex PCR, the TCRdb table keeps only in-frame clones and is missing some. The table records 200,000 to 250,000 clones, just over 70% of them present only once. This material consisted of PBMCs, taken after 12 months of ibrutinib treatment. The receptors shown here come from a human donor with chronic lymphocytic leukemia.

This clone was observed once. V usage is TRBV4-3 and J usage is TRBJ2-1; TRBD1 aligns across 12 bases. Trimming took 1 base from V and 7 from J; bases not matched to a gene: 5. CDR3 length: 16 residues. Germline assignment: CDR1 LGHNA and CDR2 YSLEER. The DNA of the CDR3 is TGCGCCAGCAGCCAAGGAGTGGGACAGGGGGCGAATGAGCAGTTCTTC. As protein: CASSQGVGQGANEQFF.

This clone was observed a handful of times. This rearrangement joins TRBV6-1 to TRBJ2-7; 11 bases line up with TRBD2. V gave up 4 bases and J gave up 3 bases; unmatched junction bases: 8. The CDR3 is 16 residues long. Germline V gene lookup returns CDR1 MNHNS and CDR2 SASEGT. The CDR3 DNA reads TGTGCCAGCAGTGTAACCGGGACTAGCGGAATCTACGAGCAGTACTTC. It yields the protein CASSVTGTSGIYEQYF.

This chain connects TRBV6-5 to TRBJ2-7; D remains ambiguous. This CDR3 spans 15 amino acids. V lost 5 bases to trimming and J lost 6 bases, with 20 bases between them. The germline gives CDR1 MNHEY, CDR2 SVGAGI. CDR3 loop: CASSIPWSLSGEQYF. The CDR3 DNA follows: TGTGCCAGCAGTATCCCCTGGTCCCTTTCGGGCGAGCAGTACTTC.

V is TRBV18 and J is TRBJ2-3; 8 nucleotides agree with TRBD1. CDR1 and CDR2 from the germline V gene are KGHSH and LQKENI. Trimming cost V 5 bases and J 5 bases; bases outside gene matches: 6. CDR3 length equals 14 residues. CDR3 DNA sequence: TGTGCCAGCTCATCGTCACAGGGGGGAGATACGCAGTATTTT. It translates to CASSSSQGGDTQYF.

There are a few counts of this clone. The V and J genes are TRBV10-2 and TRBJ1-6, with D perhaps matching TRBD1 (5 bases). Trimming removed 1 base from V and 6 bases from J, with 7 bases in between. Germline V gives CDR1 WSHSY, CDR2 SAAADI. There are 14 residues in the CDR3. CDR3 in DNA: TGCGCCAGCAGTGAGTGGGGCACTAATTCACCCCTCCACTTT. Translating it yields CASSEWGTNSPLHF.

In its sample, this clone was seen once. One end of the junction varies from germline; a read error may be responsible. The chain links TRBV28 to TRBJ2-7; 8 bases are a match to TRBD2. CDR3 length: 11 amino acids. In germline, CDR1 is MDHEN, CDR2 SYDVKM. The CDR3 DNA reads TGTGCCAGCAGTTTCCAGCGGGAGAAATCCTTC. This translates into CASSFQREKSF.

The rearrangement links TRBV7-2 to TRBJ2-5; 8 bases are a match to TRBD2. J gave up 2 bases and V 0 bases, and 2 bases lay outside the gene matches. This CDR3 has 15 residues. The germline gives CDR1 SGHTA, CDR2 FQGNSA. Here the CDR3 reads CASSLARGAQETQYF. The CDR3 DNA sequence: TGTGCCAGCAGCTTAGCGCGGGGGGCGCAAGAGACCCAGTACTTC. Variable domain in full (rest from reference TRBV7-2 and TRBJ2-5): GAGVSQSPSNKVTEKGKDVELRCDPISGHTALYWYRQSLGQGLEFLIYFQGNSAPDKSGLPSDRFSAERTGGSVSTLTIQRTQQEDSAVYLCASSLARGAQETQYFGPGTRLLVL.

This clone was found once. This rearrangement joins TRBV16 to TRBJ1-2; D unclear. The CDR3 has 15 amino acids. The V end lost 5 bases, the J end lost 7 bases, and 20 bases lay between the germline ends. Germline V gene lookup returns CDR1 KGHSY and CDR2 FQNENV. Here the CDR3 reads CASSSYGFSTGGYTF. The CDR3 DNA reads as TGTGCCAGCAGCTCCTACGGGTTCTCTACGGGTGGCTACACCTTC. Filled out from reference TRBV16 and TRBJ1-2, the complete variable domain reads GEEVAQTPKHLVRGEGQKAKLYCAPIKGHSYVFWYQQVLKNEFKFLISFQNENVFDETGMPKERFSAKCLPNSPCSLEIQATKLEDSAVYFCASSSYGFSTGGYTFGSGTRLTVV.

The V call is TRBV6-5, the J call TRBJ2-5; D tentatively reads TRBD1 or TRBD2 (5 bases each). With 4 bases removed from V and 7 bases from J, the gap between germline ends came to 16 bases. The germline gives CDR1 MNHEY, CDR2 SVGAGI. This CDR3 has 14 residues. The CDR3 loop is CASSSSGTPRTQYF. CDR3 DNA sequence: TGTGCCAGCAGTTCCTCCGGGACCCCGAGGACCCAGTACTTC.

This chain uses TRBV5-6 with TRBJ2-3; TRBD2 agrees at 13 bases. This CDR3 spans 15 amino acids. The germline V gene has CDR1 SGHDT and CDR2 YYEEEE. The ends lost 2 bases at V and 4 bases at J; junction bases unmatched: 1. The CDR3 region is CASSLTSGGADTQYF. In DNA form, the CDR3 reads TGTGCCAGCAGCTTAACTAGCGGGGGGGCAGATACGCAGTATTTT.